This TCR beta chain was obtained from a study of blood T cells in healthy people across ages (dated by TCRdb to 2013 to 2016). In the study overall: In model experiments, roughly one uniquely barcoded TCR beta cDNA molecule per two T cells was captured by template switching. The study measured age-related changes in TCR beta repertoire diversity using deep sequencing normalized with unique cDNA molecular identifiers. The donors were split into four age groups: young (average 16 years), middle-aged (about 40), aged (approximately 60) and long-lived (approximately 89). Donors of different ages were randomly distributed across sequencing lanes to avoid experimental bias. Using the same blood draw, the study looked at two additional independent replicas of 1 million unique cDNA reads for two donors, one aged 18 to 29 and the other aged 80 or older.

Broader findings and caveats from the paper: The long-lived group showed more naive CD4+ T cells, fewer expanded clones and increased TCR diversity than the aged group, suggesting age selection. The percentage of naive T cells measured by flow cytometry correlated strongly with observed TCR beta diversity. Observed TCR beta diversity per million T cells fell roughly linearly with age, and a significant reduction was already apparent by age about 38. Because the CMV infection status of the donors was unknown, age-related changes in expanded clonotypes may potentially have been confounded. Estimates of total diversity from one million sequenced T cells were regarded as lower bounds and underestimates. Bulk unsorted PBMC profiling prevented conclusive comparison of naive and antigen-experienced compartments.

To prepare the library, 5' RACE was applied. TCRdb names Illumina HiSeq 2500 as the instrument used. A second about 7 to 12 cycle PCR used a sample-barcoded 5' primer and a J-beta primer mix. A unique molecular identifier was introduced onto each TCR beta cDNA molecule by a template-switch 5' adaptor carrying 12 random nucleotides. At least 2.5 million CDR3-containing paired-end reads were obtained from each sample. First-strand cDNA synthesis was performed from all RNA using the Mint cDNA synthesis kit, with priming by a TRBC-specific oligonucleotide. Following uracil-DNA glycosylase treatment, all cDNA underwent a first 18-cycle PCR with the universal primers M1SS and BC2_uni_R. The paper's processing steps were these. For normalization, 1 million high-quality reads were randomly selected from each sample, with every read carrying a distinct molecular identifier. Instead of being binned into consensus sequences, reads that shared molecular identifiers were thrown out. MiTCR, run with a Q25 quality threshold and the strictest error-elimination algorithm, handled CDR3 identification, clonotype clustering and error correction. A nonparametric unseen species model with Euler transformation was used to estimate a lower bound on total TCR beta diversity. The public reads were reprocessed in TCRdb via fastp at Q25 and MiXCR, keeping in-frame beta chains. Rows with a matching CDR3 protein are joined into one entry that keeps the most common DNA and genes. These V and J calls rely on TCRdb rather than the paper's analysis. In this sample the table shows hundreds of thousands of distinct CDR3 sequences, 32% of which occur a single time. The top ten constitute roughly 15% of the sample.

Donors were under 40 systemically healthy Caucasian individuals from Russia aged about 6 to 100 years. Each donor gave 8.5 to 10 milliliters of peripheral blood, collected into EDTA-treated Vacutainer tubes. Ficoll-Paque density-gradient centrifugation was used to isolate PBMCs, with at least 7 million per sample. Trizol reagent was used to extract total RNA from the PBMCs, yielding at least 6 micrograms per sample. The percentages of naive CD45RAhigh/CD27high T cells were determined by flow cytometry on a PBMC aliquot from every donor. This clonotype appeared many times. Its antigen is unknown. Base qualities are missing; no much larger clone stands one base away. The CDR3 holds 13 amino acids from the cysteine to the phenylalanine. The retained sequence is limited to the CDR3, 39 bases, with the frame set at the first base. CDR1 and CDR2, looked up from the germline V gene, are LGHNA and YSLEER. Cut back by 3 bases and 3 bases, the V and J ends lie 7 bases apart.

The rearranged segments are TRBV4-3 and TRBJ2-3; no D gene is confidently identified. The TCR was taken from a woman older than 75 in good health. Donor details come from another sample of the same person, matched by shared clones. Specimen: blood. The CDR3 is CASSHDGTDTQYF. At the DNA level, the sequence is TGCGCCAGCAGCCACGACGGTACAGATACGCAGTATTTT.